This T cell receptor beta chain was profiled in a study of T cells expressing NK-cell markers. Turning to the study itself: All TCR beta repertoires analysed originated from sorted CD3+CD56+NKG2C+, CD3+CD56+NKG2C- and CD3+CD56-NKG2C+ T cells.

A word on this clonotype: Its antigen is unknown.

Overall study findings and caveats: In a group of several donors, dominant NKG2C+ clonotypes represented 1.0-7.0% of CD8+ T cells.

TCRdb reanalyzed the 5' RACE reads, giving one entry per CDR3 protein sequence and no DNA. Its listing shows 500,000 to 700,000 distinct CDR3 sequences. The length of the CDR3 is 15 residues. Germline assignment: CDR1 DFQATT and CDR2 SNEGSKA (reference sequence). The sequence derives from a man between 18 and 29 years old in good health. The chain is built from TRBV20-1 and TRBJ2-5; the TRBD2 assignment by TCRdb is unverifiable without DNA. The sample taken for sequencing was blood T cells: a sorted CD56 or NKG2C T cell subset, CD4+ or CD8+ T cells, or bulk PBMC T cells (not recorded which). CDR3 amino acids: CSAGRVGFTKETQYF.